These 28 T cell receptor beta chains came from one sample sequenced in a study of response to subunit inactivated influenza vaccine. One entry per CDR3 protein results from TCRdb running MiXCR on the RT-PCR reads. Altogether roughly 550,000 distinct CDR3 sequences are present, around 25% being singletons, with the ten largest covering under 3.5%. This sample was also put to use in a study of T cells expressing NK-cell markers. That work states: In generating TCR beta cDNA, 5'RACE template switching with UMIs was used.

Sequences were derived from CD4+ T cells sorted from PBMCs, sampled approximately 12 days after vaccination. The receptors were sampled from a man in his forties or fifties who received an inactivated influenza vaccine.

The chain links TRBV29-1 to TRBJ1-5; 9 bases match TRBD1. Unmatched junction bases numbered 3, after V lost 0 bases and J lost 9 bases. CDR1 is SQVTM and CDR2 is ANQGSEA in the germline V gene. The CDR3 runs to 13 residues. The CDR3 protein is CSVEEDRGRPQHF. For the CDR3, the DNA is TGCAGCGTTGAAGAGGACAGGGGCCGGCCCCAGCATTTT.

This chain connects TRBV28 to TRBJ2-7; D tentatively fits TRBD1 or TRBD2 (5 bases each). This CDR3 contains 13 residues. Germline V gene lookup returns CDR1 MDHEN and CDR2 SYDVKM. Trimming pared 1 base from V and 7 bases from J, leaving 11 bases between. CDR3 nucleotides: TGTGCCAGCAGTTTATACAGGACGGGGGAGCAGTACTTC. This sequence encodes CASSLYRTGEQYF.

The V call is TRBV4-3, the J call TRBJ2-1, with 9 bases lining up with TRBD2. J gave up 10 bases and V 5 bases, and 12 bases lay outside the gene matches. This CDR3 contains 15 residues. CDR1 is LGHNA, CDR2 YSLEER, per germline. The CDR3 region has the DNA TGCGCCAGCAGCTTTAGCGGGAGCCCACTAAGGGAGCAGTTCTTC. Its translation is CASSFSGSPLREQFF.

The chain recombines TRBV7-9 with TRBJ2-6; 8 positions match TRBD1. The CDR3 spans 15 residues. Trimming took 3 bases from V and 4 from J; bases not matched to a gene: 2. In germline, CDR1 is SEHNR, CDR2 FQNEAQ (reference sequence). The DNA for the CDR3 is TGTGCCAGCAGCTTGACAGGGGTCGGGGCCAACGTCCTGACTTTC. As protein: CASSLTGVGANVLTF.

To note about this clonotype: At one end the junction does not follow the germline gene, possibly because of a read error. The CDR3 reads CASSTRQDSDTQYF. CDR3 nucleotides: TGTGCTAGCAGCACGAGACAGGATTCGGATACGCAGTATTTT. This chain uses TRBV7-7 with TRBJ2-3, with a weak D call TRBD1 (6 bases). This CDR3 is built from 14 residues. From germline, CDR1 is SSHAT and CDR2 FNYEAQ (reference sequence).

The chain carries TRBV20-1 and TRBJ1-2; a weak D match, TRBD1 (5 bases). Germline V CDR1 and CDR2: DFQATT, SNEGSKA (reference sequence). The V end lost 0 bases, the J end lost 6 bases, and 11 bases lay between the germline ends. The CDR3 loop spans 13 amino acids. In nucleotides, the CDR3 is TGCAGTGCTAGAGAGAACGGGGCTCATGGCTACACCTTC. Translating it yields CSARENGAHGYTF.

The chain has TRBV15 and TRBJ2-3; D unclear. The CDR3 has 13 amino acids. With 4 bases removed from V and 5 bases from J, the gap between germline ends came to 10 bases. From germline, CDR1 is LNHNV and CDR2 YYDKDF (reference sequence). The CDR3 DNA reads as TGTGCCACCAGCATCGCGAATGGAGATACGCAGTATTTT. Amino acid sequence: CATSIANGDTQYF.

This rearrangement joins TRBV12-3 or TRBV12-4 to TRBJ2-2; D perhaps matches TRBD2 (6 bases). The length of the CDR3 is 15 residues. V shed 6 bases and J shed 1 base, with 12 bases lying between them. CDR3 DNA: TGTGCCAGCAGGAGCAGCGGGCGGAACACCGGGGAGCTGTTTTTT. This gives the protein CASRSSGRNTGELFF.

This clonotype was recorded once. In this CDR3 the conserved last residue, phenylalanine or tryptophan, is missing, so a read error is likely. The V call is TRBV6-1, the J call TRBJ2-3; TRBD1 matches at 8 bases. Germline CDR1 and CDR2: MNHNS and SASEGT. The CDR3 has 14 residues. Losses at the gene ends were 6 bases for V and 3 bases for J; bases not matched to a gene: 5. The CDR3 nucleotides read TGTGCCAGCAGATTGGACAGGGTGACAGATACGCAGTATCTT. Translating gives CASRLDRVTDTQYL.

This clonotype was observed at least ten times. The genes are TRBV15 and TRBJ2-6; D call uncertain. Deletions cut 0 bases from V and 2 bases from J, with 8 bases between. Looked up from germline, CDR1 is LNHNV and CDR2 is YYDKDF (reference sequence). This CDR3 comprises 16 residues. CDR3 loop: CATSRDLVAGANVLTF. Here the CDR3 DNA reads TGTGCCACCAGCAGAGATCTGGTGGCTGGGGCCAACGTCCTGACTTTC.

This clonotype was seen ten or more times. V is TRBV20-1 and J is TRBJ2-1, with 12 bases lining up with TRBD2. The CDR3 runs to 14 residues. With 3 bases clipped from V and 8 bases from J, the junction kept 5 bases outside the gene matches. Germline V CDR1 and CDR2: DFQATT, SNEGSKA (reference sequence). The chain's CDR3 is CSASPTSGGYEQFF. The CDR3 DNA reads as TGCAGTGCTAGTCCGACTAGCGGGGGCTATGAGCAGTTCTTC.

This clonotype has ten or more counts. Mismatch with germline at one junction end may stem from a read error. The V call is TRBV5-1, the J call TRBJ2-3; no firm D call. The germline gives CDR1 SGHRS, CDR2 YFSETQ. This CDR3 is built from 14 residues. The CDR3, as DNA: TGTGCCAGCAGTTCCCGAACTAGCACAGATACGCAGTATTTT. It is translated as CASSSRTSTDTQYF.

CDR3 region: CASTEQGMETQYF. In DNA, the CDR3 is TGTGCCAGCACCGAACAGGGAATGGAGACCCAGTACTTC. The rearrangement uses TRBV6-2 or TRBV6-3 and TRBJ2-5; D is possibly TRBD1 (6 bases). CDR1 is MNHEY and CDR2 is SVGEGT in the germline V gene. V was shortened by 7 bases and J by 5 bases, with 14 bases between the two germline ends. The CDR3 is made up of 13 amino acids.

DNA of the CDR3: TGCAGTGCTACAGGCGGGACAGCTCCTACCTACGAGCAGTACTTC. Its protein product is CSATGGTAPTYEQYF. V usage is TRBV20-1 and J usage is TRBJ2-7, with D possibly being TRBD1 (7 bases). The CDR3 runs 15 residues. V was clipped by 4 bases and J by 2 bases, with 18 bases between them. Germline V CDR1 and CDR2: DFQATT, SNEGSKA (reference sequence).

Many counts were recorded for this clonotype. The rearrangement joins TRBV3-1 to TRBJ1-2; D ambiguous. The CDR3 is 12 residues long. V gave up 4 bases and J gave up 3 bases, with 6 bases separating them. Germline V gene sequence: CDR1 LGHDT, CDR2 YNNKEL (reference sequence). The CDR3 DNA reads as TGTGCCAGCAGCCGGGCGGACTATGGCTACACCTTC. It is translated as CASSRADYGYTF.

This clonotype turned up a few times. The chain recombines TRBV7-6 with TRBJ2-5; TRBD1 agrees at 7 bases. Germline V lookup: CDR1 SGHVS, CDR2 FNYEAQ. The CDR3 extends over 17 amino acids. The J segment lost 2 bases and the V segment lost 5 bases, leaving 14 bases of the junction unmatched. The CDR3 sequence is CASSAKKPGQIQETQYF. DNA for the CDR3: TGTGCCAGCAGCGCAAAAAAACCGGGACAGATACAAGAGACCCAGTACTTC.

The chain has TRBV20-1 and TRBJ2-1; D is unresolved. Germline V lookup: CDR1 DFQATT, CDR2 SNEGSKA (reference sequence). The CDR3 length is 13 residues. The ends were cut back, 5 bases at V and 4 bases at J, with 12 bases in the middle. Here the CDR3 reads CSAGPVGYNEQFF. The CDR3 nucleotides are TGCAGTGCTGGCCCGGTAGGATACAATGAGCAGTTCTTC.

The chain combines TRBV5-1 with TRBJ1-6, with D possibly TRBD1 on 5 matching bases. V gave up 7 bases and J gave up 11 bases, with 19 bases separating them. Germline CDR1 and CDR2: SGHRS and YFSETQ. This CDR3 comprises 14 residues. CDR3 loop: CASSAGSQATPLHF. CDR3 nucleotide sequence: TGCGCCAGCTCCGCAGGGTCCCAGGCGACACCCCTCCACTTT.

V gene TRBV20-1 combines with J gene TRBJ2-1, with TRBD2 identical over 13 bases. Germline V lookup: CDR1 DFQATT, CDR2 SNEGSKA (reference sequence). Trimming cost V 1 base and J 6 bases; bases outside gene matches: 6. This CDR3 is 16 amino acids long. The CDR3 nucleotides are TGCAGTGCTAGAGGAGGGACTAGCGGGGTGGGCAATGAGCAGTTCTTC. This encodes CSARGGTSGVGNEQFF.

This clonotype was observed a few times. The genes are TRBV2 and TRBJ1-2, with 10 nucleotides matching TRBD1. The CDR3 consists of 13 residues. Germline V gene sequence: CDR1 SNHLY, CDR2 FYNNEI. The V segment lost 4 bases and the J segment 4 bases; nucleotides outside the gene matches: 0. CDR3 sequence (DNA): TGTGCCAGCAGTGGGGACAGGGGCTATGGCTACACCTTC. Its translation is CASSGDRGYGYTF.

In this sample, this clonotype turned up a few times. This chain links TRBV4-1 with TRBJ2-5; no clear D gene. The germline V gene has CDR1 MGHRA and CDR2 YSYEKL. Between the trimmed V and J ends, which lost 2 bases and 3 bases, there was a span of 10 bases. CDR3 length: 14 residues. The chain's CDR3 is CASSQPALKETQYF. In nucleotides, the CDR3 is TGCGCCAGCAGCCAACCGGCACTAAAAGAGACCCAGTACTTC.

The V call is TRBV3-1, the J call TRBJ2-2; D not certain. The CDR3 covers 16 residues. Trimming removed 7 bases at V and 1 base at J, with 16 bases between. In germline, CDR1 is LGHDT, CDR2 YNNKEL (reference sequence). CDR3 coding DNA: TGTGCCAGCAATTCCTTCGCCGGTCGGAACACCGGGGAGCTGTTTTTT. Its translation: CASNSFAGRNTGELFF.

The chain joins TRBV20-1 to TRBJ2-3; 7 nucleotides agree with TRBD2. The V and J ends lost 6 bases and 2 bases, in that order; junction bases with no gene match: 17. The CDR3 consists of 17 residues. In germline, CDR1 is DFQATT, CDR2 SNEGSKA (reference sequence). The CDR3 region has the DNA TGCAGTGCCAAGAGCCACTGGCTAGCGGTAAACACAGATACGCAGTATTTT. Residues: CSAKSHWLAVNTDTQYF.

The chain links TRBV7-9 to TRBJ2-7, with TRBD1 as a possible D gene (6 bases). CDR3 size: 14 residues. Looked up from germline, CDR1 is SEHNR and CDR2 is FQNEAQ (reference sequence). With 5 bases removed from V and 4 bases from J, the gap between germline ends came to 15 bases. CDR3 amino acids: CASSESGQVYEQYF. Written as DNA, the CDR3 is TGTGCCAGCAGCGAATCGGGACAAGTATACGAGCAGTACTTC. Filled out from reference TRBV7-9 and TRBJ2-7, the complete variable domain reads DTGVSQNPRHKITKRGQNVTFRCDPISEHNRLYWYRQTLGQGPEFLTYFQNEAQLEKSRLLSDRFSAERPKGSFSTLEIQRTEQGDSAMYLCASSESGQVYEQYFGPGTRLTVT.

This clonotype was found a few times. The V call is TRBV29-1, the J call TRBJ2-1; 13 bases agree with TRBD2. V lost 3 bases to trimming and J lost 1 base; unmatched junction nucleotides: 0. This CDR3 is 15 amino acids long. Germline V CDR1 and CDR2: SQVTM, ANQGSEA. The CDR3 DNA reads TGCAGCGTTGAGACTAGCGGGAGGTCCTACAATGAGCAGTTCTTC. It encodes CSVETSGRSYNEQFF.

A few counts support this clonotype. The gene calls are TRBV12-3 or TRBV12-4 and TRBJ1-5; unclear D gene. This CDR3 is 13 amino acids long. Trimming took off 0 bases at V and 6 bases at J, with 6 bases between the two ends. The CDR3 DNA reads as TGTGCCAGCAGTTTAGCCATAGGTCAGCCCCAGCATTTT. The encoded protein is CASSLAIGQPQHF.

This rearrangement joins TRBV24-1 to TRBJ2-2, with D unclear. Germline CDR1 KGHDR, CDR2 SFDVKD. This CDR3 spans 16 amino acids. The ends were cut back, 1 base at V and 1 base at J, with 9 bases in the middle. CDR3 residues: CATSDFWTGNTGELFF. DNA of the CDR3: TGTGCCACCAGTGATTTCTGGACGGGGAACACCGGGGAGCTGTTTTTT.

The chain links TRBV20-1 to TRBJ2-3; 7 nucleotides match TRBD1. The germline CDR1 and CDR2 sequences are DFQATT and SNEGSKA (reference sequence). The trim removed 3 bases at V and 4 bases at J, leaving 7 bases unmatched. The CDR3 totals 14 residues. CDR3 nucleotide sequence: TGCAGTGCTAGGGTAGGGACAGTTGCAGATACGCAGTATTTT. Translation gives CSARVGTVADTQYF.